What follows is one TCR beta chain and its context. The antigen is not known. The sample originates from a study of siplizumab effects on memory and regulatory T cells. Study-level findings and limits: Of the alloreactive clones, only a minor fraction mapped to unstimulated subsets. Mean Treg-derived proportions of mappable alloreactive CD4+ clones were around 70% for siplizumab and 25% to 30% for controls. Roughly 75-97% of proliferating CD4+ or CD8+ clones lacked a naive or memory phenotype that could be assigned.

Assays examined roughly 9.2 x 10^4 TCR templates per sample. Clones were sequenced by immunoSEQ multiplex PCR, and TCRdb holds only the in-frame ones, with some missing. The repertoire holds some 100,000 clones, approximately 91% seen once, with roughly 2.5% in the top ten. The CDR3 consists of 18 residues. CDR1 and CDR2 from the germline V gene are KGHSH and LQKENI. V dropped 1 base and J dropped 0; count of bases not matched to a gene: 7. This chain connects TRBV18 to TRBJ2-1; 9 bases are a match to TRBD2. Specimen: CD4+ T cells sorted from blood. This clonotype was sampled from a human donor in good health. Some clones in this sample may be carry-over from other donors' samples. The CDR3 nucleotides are TGTGCCAGCTCACCACGACTATCTAGCGGGATCTCCTACAATGAGCAGTTCTTC. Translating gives CASSPRLSSGISYNEQFF.